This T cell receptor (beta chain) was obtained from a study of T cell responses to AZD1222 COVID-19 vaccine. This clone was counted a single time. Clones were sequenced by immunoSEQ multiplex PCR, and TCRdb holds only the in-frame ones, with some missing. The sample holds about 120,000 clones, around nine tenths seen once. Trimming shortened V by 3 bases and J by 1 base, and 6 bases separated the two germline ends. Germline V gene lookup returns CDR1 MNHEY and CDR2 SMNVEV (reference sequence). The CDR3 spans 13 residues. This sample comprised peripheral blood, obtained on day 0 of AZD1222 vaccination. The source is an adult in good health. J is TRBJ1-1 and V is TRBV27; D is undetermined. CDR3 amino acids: CASSLYRNTEAFF. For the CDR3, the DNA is TGTGCCAGCAGTTTGTACCGGAACACTGAAGCTTTCTTT.